This TCR beta chain is drawn from a study of post-analysis software for immune sequencing data. Looking at the study overall: Some patients lacked subtype; others had relapsing-remitting, secondary progressive or progressive-relapsing disease.

In its sample, this clonotype was seen a few times. No antigen is known for it. Unique molecular identifiers were carried by the TCR beta cDNA libraries. Using its own MiXCR run on the PCR reads, TCRdb lists one record per CDR3 protein. Of some 690,000 distinct CDR3 sequences detected, about 27% appear once; the ten largest clones hold roughly 0.57%. Germline V gene data show CDR1 as ENHRY and CDR2 as SYGVKD. Trimming took 6 bases from V and 6 from J; bases not matched to a gene: 11. This CDR3 contains 15 residues. General observations from the study: Patients carried roughly 5 TRBV segments more frequently than controls did, and TRBV5-6, TRBV5-1 and TRBV20-1 were among them. People with multiple sclerosis had a significantly lower normalized Chao1 diversity than controls did.

The V call is TRBV10-3, the J call TRBJ2-7; 10 bases map to TRBD2. The origin of this receptor is a girl aged 10 to 17 with multiple sclerosis. The sequencing input was blood. CDR3 sequence (DNA): TGTGCCATCAGCCATAAGCGGACTAGCGGTTCCGAGCAGTACTTC. Translation: CAISHKRTSGSEQYF.